These 11 T cell receptor beta chains came from one sample sequenced in a study of blood T cell repertoires in COVID-19. Profiled with immunoSEQ multiplex PCR; TCRdb holds only in-frame clones, not every one. The repertoire has 200,000 to 250,000 clones, 88% of them found once; the top ten carry roughly 2.5%. The sequenced sample was peripheral blood. These receptors all come from a woman aged 55-69 years with acute or convalescent COVID-19.

This clone was recorded once. CDR3 loop: CASSLQGIYNEQFF. CDR3 in DNA: TGTGCCAGCAGTTTACAGGGGATCTACAATGAGCAGTTCTTC. The chain carries TRBV27 and TRBJ2-1; possible D gene TRBD1, 6 bases. V shed 2 bases and J shed 3 bases, with 8 bases lying between them. Germline V lookup: CDR1 MNHEY, CDR2 SMNVEV (reference sequence). This CDR3 is built from 14 residues.

CDR3 protein: CSASYRSSYEQYF. The DNA of the CDR3 is TGCAGTGCTAGTTACAGGAGCTCCTACGAGCAGTACTTC. The V gene is TRBV20-1, the J gene TRBJ2-7; weak D call: TRBD1 (5 bases). Trimming pared 3 bases from V and 0 bases from J, leaving 9 bases between. CDR1 is DFQATT, CDR2 SNEGSKA, per germline (reference sequence). This CDR3 has 13 amino acids.

The rearrangement joins TRBV7-8 to TRBJ1-1; 9 bases map to TRBD1. Per germline, CDR1 SGHVS and CDR2 FQNEAQ. The CDR3 spans 15 residues. Losses at the gene ends were 5 bases for V and 2 bases for J; bases not matched to a gene: 6. CDR3 DNA: TGTGCCAGCAGCCCCCGGGACAGGGTAAACACTGAAGCTTTCTTT. Its translation is CASSPRDRVNTEAFF.

This chain links TRBV30 with TRBJ1-6; D is unclear. Trimming took off 3 bases at V and 4 bases at J, with 10 bases between the two ends. The germline V gene has CDR1 GTSNPN and CDR2 SVGIG (reference sequence). The CDR3 consists of 14 residues. This CDR3 reads CAWRPGPYNSPLHF. In nucleotides, the CDR3 is TGTGCCTGGAGACCCGGTCCTTATAATTCACCCCTCCACTTT.

The chain has TRBV6-2 or TRBV6-3 and TRBJ1-1, with a tentative D call TRBD1 (6 bases). CDR1 is MNHEY and CDR2 is SVGEGT in the germline V gene. This CDR3 contains 16 residues. The V and J ends lost 2 bases and 5 bases respectively, with 18 bases between them. The CDR3 spells CASSYRGTWMRTEAFF. The DNA of the CDR3 is TGTGCCAGCAGTTACAGGGGGACCTGGATGAGAACTGAAGCTTTCTTT.

The rearrangement joins TRBV18 to TRBJ2-5; perhaps TRBD1 as D (5 bases). With 0 bases removed from V and 3 bases from J, the gap between germline ends came to 17 bases. The CDR3 has 17 amino acids. Germline CDR1 is KGHSH and CDR2 is LQKENI. The chain's CDR3 is CASSPPMGTGSKETQYF. DNA for the CDR3: TGTGCCAGCTCACCACCGATGGGTACAGGATCCAAAGAGACCCAGTACTTC.

J is TRBJ2-7 and V is TRBV15; D uncertain. The CDR3 extends over 14 amino acids. Trimming pared 6 bases from V and 0 bases from J, leaving 12 bases between. Looked up from germline, CDR1 is LNHNV and CDR2 is YYDKDF (reference sequence). This chain's CDR3 is CATSKLLSSYEQYF. The CDR3 DNA reads as TGTGCCACCAGTAAGCTCTTGAGCTCCTACGAGCAGTACTTC.

The chain recombines TRBV2 with TRBJ1-1, with D possibly matching TRBD1 (5 bases). Germline V lookup: CDR1 SNHLY, CDR2 FYNNEI. V lost 3 bases and J 5 bases, leaving 22 bases between the germline ends. The CDR3 is 17 residues long. The CDR3 sequence: CASSDVWGGRDRTEAFF. In DNA form, the CDR3 reads TGTGCCAGCAGTGACGTTTGGGGGGGAAGGGATAGGACTGAAGCTTTCTTT.

This clone was detected once. The rearrangement joins TRBV2 to TRBJ1-1; 8 bases line up with TRBD1. Germline CDR1 is SNHLY and CDR2 is FYNNEI. V shed 7 bases, J shed 7 bases, and the junction held 14 bases outside the gene matches. This CDR3 is 15 amino acids long. The CDR3 DNA reads as TGTGCCAGCATTGGACGAGGGACAGGCCTTGTTGAAGCTTTCTTT. As protein: CASIGRGTGLVEAFF.

This CDR3 reads CASRGGQGATNEKLFF. The CDR3 DNA follows: TGTGCCAGCAGGGGCGGACAGGGGGCTACTAATGAAAAACTGTTTTTT. V and J are TRBV11-2 and TRBJ1-4; TRBD1 agrees at 11 bases. The trim removed 6 bases at V and 2 bases at J, leaving 5 bases unmatched. Germline V gene lookup returns CDR1 SGHAT and CDR2 FQNNGV. The CDR3 is 16 amino acids.

The rearrangement uses TRBV15 and TRBJ2-1, with 14 bases matching TRBD2. This CDR3 has 18 amino acids. The germline V gene has CDR1 LNHNV and CDR2 YYDKDF (reference sequence). V was pared by 2 bases and J by 3 bases, with 6 bases of the junction left unmatched. CDR3 nucleotide sequence: TGTGCCACCAGCAGAAAGGGACTAGCGGGGGCCTTCTACAATGAGCAGTTCTTC. As protein: CATSRKGLAGAFYNEQFF. The variable domain in full, with the rest retrieved from reference TRBV15 and TRBJ2-1, is DAMVIQNPRYQVTQFGKPVTLSCSQTLNHNVMYWYQQKSSQAPKLLFHYYDKDFNNEADTPDNFQSRRPNTSFCFLDIRSPGLGDTAMYLCATSRKGLAGAFYNEQFFGPGTRLTVL.